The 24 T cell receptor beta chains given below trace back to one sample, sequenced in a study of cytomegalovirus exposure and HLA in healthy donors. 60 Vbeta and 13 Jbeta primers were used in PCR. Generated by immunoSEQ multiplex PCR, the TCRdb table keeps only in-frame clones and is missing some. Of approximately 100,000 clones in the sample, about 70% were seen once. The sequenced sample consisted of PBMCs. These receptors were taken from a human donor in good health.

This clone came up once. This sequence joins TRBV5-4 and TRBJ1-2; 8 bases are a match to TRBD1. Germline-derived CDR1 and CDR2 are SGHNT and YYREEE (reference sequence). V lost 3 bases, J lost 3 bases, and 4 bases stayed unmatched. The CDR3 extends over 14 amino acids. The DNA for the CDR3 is TGTGCCAGCAGCTCGGGACAGGTTGACTATGGCTACACCTTC. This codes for CASSSGQVDYGYTF. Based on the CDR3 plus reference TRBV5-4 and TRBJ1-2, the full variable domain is ETGVTQSPTHLIKTRGQQVTLRCSSQSGHNTVSWYQQALGQGPQFIFQYYREEENGRGNFPPRFSGLQFPNYSSELNVNALELDDSALYLCASSSGQVDYGYTFGSGTRLTVV.

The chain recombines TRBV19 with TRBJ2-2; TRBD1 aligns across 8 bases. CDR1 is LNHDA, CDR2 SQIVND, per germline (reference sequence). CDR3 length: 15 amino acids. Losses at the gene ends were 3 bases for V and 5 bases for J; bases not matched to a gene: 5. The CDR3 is CASSMARQGTGELFF. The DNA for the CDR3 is TGTGCCAGTAGTATGGCTAGACAGGGGACCGGGGAGCTGTTTTTT.

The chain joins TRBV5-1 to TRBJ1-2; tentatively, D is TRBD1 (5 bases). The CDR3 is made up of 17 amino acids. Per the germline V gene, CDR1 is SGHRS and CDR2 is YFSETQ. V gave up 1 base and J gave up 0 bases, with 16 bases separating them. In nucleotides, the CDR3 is TGCGCCAGCAGCTTGTTAGGAGCAGGGTCAACTAACTATGGCTACACCTTC. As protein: CASSLLGAGSTNYGYTF.

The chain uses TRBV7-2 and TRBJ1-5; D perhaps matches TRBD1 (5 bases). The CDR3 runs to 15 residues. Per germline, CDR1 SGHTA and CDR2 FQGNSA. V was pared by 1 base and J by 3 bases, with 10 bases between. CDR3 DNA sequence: TGTGCCAGCAGCTTAGGGCAGGGCGCCAATCAGCCCCAGCATTTT. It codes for CASSLGQGANQPQHF.

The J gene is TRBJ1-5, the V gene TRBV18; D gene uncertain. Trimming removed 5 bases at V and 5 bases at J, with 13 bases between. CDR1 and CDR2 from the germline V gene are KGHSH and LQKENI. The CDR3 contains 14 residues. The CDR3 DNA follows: TGTGCCAGCTCAAGCCCCGGGTCCTATCAGCCCCAGCATTTT. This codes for CASSSPGSYQPQHF.

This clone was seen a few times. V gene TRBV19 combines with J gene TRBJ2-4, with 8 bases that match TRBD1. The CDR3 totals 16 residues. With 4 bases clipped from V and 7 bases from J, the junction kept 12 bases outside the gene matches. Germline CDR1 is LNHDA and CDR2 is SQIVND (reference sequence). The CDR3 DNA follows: TGTGCCAGTAGTAGCCAGACCTGGACAGGGCGTAACATTCAGTACTTC. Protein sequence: CASSSQTWTGRNIQYF.

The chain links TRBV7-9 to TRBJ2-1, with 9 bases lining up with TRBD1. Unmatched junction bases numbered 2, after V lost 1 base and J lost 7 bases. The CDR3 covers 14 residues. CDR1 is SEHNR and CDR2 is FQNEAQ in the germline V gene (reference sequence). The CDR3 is CASSLGGTGNEQFF. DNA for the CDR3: TGTGCCAGCAGCTTAGGCGGGACAGGGAATGAGCAGTTCTTC.

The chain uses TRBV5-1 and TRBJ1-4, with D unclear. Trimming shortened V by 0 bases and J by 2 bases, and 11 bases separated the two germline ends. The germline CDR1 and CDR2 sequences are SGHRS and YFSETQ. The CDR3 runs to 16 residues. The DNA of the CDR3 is TGCGCCAGCAGCTTGGCCCCGGCAGGCACTAATGAAAAACTGTTTTTT. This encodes CASSLAPAGTNEKLFF.

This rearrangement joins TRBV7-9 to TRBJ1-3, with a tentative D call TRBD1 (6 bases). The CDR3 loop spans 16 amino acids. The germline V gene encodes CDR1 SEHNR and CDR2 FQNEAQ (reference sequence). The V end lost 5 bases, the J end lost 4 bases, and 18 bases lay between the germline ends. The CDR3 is CASSDSSQGRGNTIYF. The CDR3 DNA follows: TGTGCCAGCAGCGACTCCAGTCAGGGGCGAGGAAACACCATATATTTT.

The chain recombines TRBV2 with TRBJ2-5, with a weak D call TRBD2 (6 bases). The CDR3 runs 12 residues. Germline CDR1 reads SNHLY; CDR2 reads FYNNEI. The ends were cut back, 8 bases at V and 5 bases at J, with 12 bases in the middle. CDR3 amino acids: CASGTPRETQYF. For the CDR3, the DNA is TGTGCCAGCGGGACTCCAAGGGAGACCCAGTACTTC.

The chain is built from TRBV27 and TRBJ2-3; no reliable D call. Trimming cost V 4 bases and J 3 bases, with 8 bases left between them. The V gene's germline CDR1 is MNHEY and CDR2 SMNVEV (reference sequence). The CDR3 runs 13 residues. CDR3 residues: CASSSRNTDTQYF. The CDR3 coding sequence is TGTGCCAGCAGTTCCCGTAATACAGATACGCAGTATTTT.

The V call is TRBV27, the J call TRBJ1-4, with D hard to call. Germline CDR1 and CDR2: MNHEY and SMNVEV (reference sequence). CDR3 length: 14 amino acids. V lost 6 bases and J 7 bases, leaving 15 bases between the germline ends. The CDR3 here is CASRAGMGGEKLFF. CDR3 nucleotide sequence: TGTGCCAGCAGGGCGGGGATGGGAGGTGAAAAACTGTTTTTT. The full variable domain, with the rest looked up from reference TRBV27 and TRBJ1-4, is EAQVTQNPRYLITVTGKKLTVTCSQNMNHEYMSWYRQDPGLGLRQIYYSMNVEVTDKGDVPEGYKVSRKEKRNFPLILESPSPNQTSLYFCASRAGMGGEKLFFGSGTQLSVL.

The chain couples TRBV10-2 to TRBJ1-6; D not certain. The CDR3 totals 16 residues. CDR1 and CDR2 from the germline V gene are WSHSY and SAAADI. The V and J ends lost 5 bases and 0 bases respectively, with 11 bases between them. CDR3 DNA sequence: TGCGCCAGCAGTTCGTCCGGTAGCTCCTATAATTCACCCCTCCACTTT. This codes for CASSSSGSSYNSPLHF.

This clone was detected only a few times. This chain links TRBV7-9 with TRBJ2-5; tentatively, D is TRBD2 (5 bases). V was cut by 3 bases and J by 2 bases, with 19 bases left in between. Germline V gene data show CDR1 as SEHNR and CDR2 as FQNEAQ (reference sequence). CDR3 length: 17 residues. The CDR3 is CASSFRQVASQQETQYF. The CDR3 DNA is TGTGCCAGCAGCTTCCGTCAGGTGGCTAGCCAACAAGAGACCCAGTACTTC.

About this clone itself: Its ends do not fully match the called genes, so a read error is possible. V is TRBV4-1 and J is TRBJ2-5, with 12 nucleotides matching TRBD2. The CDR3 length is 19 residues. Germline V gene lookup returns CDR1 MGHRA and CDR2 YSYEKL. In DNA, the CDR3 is TGCGCCAGCAACCAAGATCACTGGACTAGCGGGGTAATCCAAGAGACCCAGTACTTC. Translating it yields CASNQDHWTSGVIQETQYF.

As DNA, the CDR3 is TGTGCCAGCAGTGCACGACAGGGTGACGAGCAGTACTTC. Protein: CASSARQGDEQYF. V is TRBV6-1 and J is TRBJ2-7; 7 nucleotides align to TRBD1. There are 13 residues in the CDR3. CDR1 and CDR2 (germline): MNHNS, SASEGT. Trimming removed 4 bases from V and 5 bases from J; junction bases left unmatched: 5.

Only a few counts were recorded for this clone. The DNA for the CDR3 is TGTGCCAGCAGCTTGGCCGGGACAGCTGGGTACTATGGCTACACCTTC. Translation gives CASSLAGTAGYYGYTF. The chain couples TRBV5-4 to TRBJ1-2, with TRBD1 matching 7 bases. The CDR3 runs to 16 residues. Looked up from germline, CDR1 is SGHNT and CDR2 is YYREEE (reference sequence). J lost 3 bases, V lost 0 bases, and 8 bases had no gene match.

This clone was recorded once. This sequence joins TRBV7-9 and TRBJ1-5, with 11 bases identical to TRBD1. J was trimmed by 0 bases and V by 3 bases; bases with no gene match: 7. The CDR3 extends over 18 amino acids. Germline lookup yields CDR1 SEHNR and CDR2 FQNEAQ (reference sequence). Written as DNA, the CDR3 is TGTGCCAGCAGCTTCTCCGGGACAGGGGGATATAGCAATCAGCCCCAGCATTTT. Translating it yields CASSFSGTGGYSNQPQHF.

The CDR3 sequence: CASSVRSGSSDTQYF. In DNA form, the CDR3 reads TGTGCCAGCAGCGTAAGGAGCGGGAGTTCAGATACGCAGTATTTT. The chain has TRBV9 and TRBJ2-3, with 8 bases lining up with TRBD2. Germline V gives CDR1 SGDLS, CDR2 YYNGEE. This CDR3 is built from 15 residues. V gave up 1 base and J gave up 4 bases; unmatched junction bases: 5.

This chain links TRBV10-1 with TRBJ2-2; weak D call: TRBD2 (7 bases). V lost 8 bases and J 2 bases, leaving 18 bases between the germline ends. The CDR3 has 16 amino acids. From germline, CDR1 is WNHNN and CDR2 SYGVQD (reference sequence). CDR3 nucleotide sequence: TGCGCCAGCTCTGACGGGGGGCGGGGAAACACCGGGGAGCTGTTTTTT. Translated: CASSDGGRGNTGELFF.

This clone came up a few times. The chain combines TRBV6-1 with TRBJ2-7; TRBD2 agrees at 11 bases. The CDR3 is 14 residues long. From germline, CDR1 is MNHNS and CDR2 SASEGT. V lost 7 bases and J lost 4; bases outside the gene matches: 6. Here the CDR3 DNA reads TGTGCCAGCACCAAAAGGACTAGCGGGTACGAGCAGTACTTC. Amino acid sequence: CASTKRTSGYEQYF.

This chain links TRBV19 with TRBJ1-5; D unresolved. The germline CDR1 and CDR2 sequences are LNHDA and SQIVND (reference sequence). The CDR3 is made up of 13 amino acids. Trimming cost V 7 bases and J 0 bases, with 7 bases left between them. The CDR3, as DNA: TGTGCCAGTACCAACATTAGCAATCAGCCCCAGCATTTT. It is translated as CASTNISNQPQHF. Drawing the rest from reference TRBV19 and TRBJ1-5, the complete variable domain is DGGITQSPKYLFRKEGQNVTLSCEQNLNHDAMYWYRQDPGQGLRLIYYSQIVNDFQKGDIAEGYSVSREKKESFPLTVTSAQKNPTAFYLCASTNISNQPQHFGDGTRLSIL.

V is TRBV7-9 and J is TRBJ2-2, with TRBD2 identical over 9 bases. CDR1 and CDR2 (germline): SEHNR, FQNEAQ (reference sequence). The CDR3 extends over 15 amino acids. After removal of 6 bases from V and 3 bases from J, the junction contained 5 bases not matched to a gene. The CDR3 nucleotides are TGTGCCAGCAGTACTCAGCGGGGGGACACCGGGGAGCTGTTTTTT. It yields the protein CASSTQRGDTGELFF. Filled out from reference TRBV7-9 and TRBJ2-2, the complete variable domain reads DTGVSQNPRHKITKRGQNVTFRCDPISEHNRLYWYRQTLGQGPEFLTYFQNEAQLEKSRLLSDRFSAERPKGSFSTLEIQRTEQGDSAMYLCASSTQRGDTGELFFGEGSRLTVL.

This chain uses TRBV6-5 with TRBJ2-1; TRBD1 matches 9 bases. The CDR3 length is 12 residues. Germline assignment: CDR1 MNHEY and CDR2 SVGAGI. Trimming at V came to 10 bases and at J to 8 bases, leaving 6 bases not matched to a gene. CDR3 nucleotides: TGTGCCACCAGGACAGGGGTTGATGAGCAGTTCTTC. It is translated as CATRTGVDEQFF.